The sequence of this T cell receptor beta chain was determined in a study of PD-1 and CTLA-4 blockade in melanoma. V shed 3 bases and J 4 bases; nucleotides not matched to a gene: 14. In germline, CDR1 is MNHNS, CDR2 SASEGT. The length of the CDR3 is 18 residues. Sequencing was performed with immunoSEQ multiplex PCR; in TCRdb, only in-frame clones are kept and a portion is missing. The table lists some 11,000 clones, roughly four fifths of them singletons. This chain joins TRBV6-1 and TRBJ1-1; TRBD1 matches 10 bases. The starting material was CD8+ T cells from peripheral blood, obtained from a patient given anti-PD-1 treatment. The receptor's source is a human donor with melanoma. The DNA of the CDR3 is TGTGCCAGCAGTGACCTACTATCGACAGGGGGCTACGGCACTGAAGCTTTCTTT. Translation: CASSDLLSTGGYGTEAFF.